This T cell receptor beta chain derives from a study of T-cell reconstitution after alpha-beta-depleted transplantation in children. Findings and caveats of the study: High day-60 TCRbeta diversity in some patients came from surviving recipient T cells and thymic progenitors. A year had passed since transplant, and T-cell counts and diversity by then came mostly from newly produced T cells. Several hundred expanded graft clones reportedly were the source of alpha-beta T cells about two months after transplant.

This clonotype was observed at least ten times. Its antigen is as yet unknown. Per germline, CDR1 SGHRS and CDR2 YFSETQ. This CDR3 comprises 15 residues. The J segment lost 8 bases and the V segment lost 1 base, leaving 9 bases of the junction unmatched. During its preparation, the TCRbeta library received unique molecular identifiers. TCRdb redid the calling of the PCR reads with MiXCR, one entry per CDR3 protein. This table has over 400,000 distinct CDR3 sequences, 43% appearing once. Source: PBMCs, taken before TCRalphabeta/CD19-depleted stem cell transplant. The source is a girl aged 2 to 9 with aplastic anemia, due to receive a stem cell transplant. The chain couples TRBV5-1 to TRBJ2-1, with 7 bases aligning to TRBD2. The CDR3 sequence: CASSLPSGPLDEQFF. The CDR3 nucleotides read TGCGCCAGCAGCTTGCCTAGCGGCCCTTTAGATGAGCAGTTCTTC. Together with reference TRBV5-1 and TRBJ2-1, the CDR3 gives the full variable domain: KAGVTQTPRYLIKTRGQQVTLSCSPISGHRSVSWYQQTPGQGLQFLFEYFSETQRNKGNFPGRFSGRQFSNSRSEMNVSTLELGDSALYLCASSLPSGPLDEQFFGPGTRLTVL.